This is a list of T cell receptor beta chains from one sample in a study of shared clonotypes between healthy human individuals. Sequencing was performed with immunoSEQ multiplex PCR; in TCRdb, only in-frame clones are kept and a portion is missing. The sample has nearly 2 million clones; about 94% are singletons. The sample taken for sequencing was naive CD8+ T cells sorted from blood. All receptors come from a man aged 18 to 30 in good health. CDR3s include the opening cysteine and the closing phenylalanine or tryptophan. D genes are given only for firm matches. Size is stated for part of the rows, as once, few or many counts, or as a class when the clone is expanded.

CDR3: CASSWETAGWQETQYF; DNA: TGTGCCAGCAGTTGGGAGACGGCAGGTTGGCAAGAGACCCAGTACTTC; J: TRBJ2-5; V: TRBV28; size: -; D: -
CDR3: CASKGFGQGSHEQYF; DNA: TGTGCCAGCAAAGGCTTCGGACAGGGATCCCACGAGCAGTACTTC; J: TRBJ2-7; V: TRBV11-2; size: -; D: TRBD1
CDR3: CAWNRDTGELFF; DNA: TGTGCCTGGAATAGGGACACCGGGGAGCTGTTTTTT; J: TRBJ2-2; V: TRBV30; size: -; D: -
CDR3: CASSHLGQGDGPQHF; DNA: TGCGCCAGCAGCCACCTAGGACAGGGTGATGGGCCCCAGCATTTT; J: TRBJ1-5; V: TRBV4-1; size: -; D: TRBD1
CDR3: CASSQDLLAGEETQYF; DNA: TGTGCCAGCAGCCAAGATTTATTAGCGGGAGAAGAGACCCAGTACTTC; J: TRBJ2-5; V: TRBV14; size: -; D: TRBD2
CDR3: CASSDPGQTYFGELFF; DNA: TGTGCCAGCAGCGATCCGGGACAGACATATTTCGGGGAGCTGTTTTTT; J: TRBJ2-2; V: TRBV7-9; size: -; D: TRBD1
CDR3: CAWSSVMNTGELFF; DNA: TGTGCCTGGAGTAGCGTGATGAACACCGGGGAGCTGTTTTTT; J: TRBJ2-2; V: TRBV30; size: -; D: -
CDR3: CASSDVGAAVTDTQYF; DNA: TGTGCCAGCAGTGATGTAGGGGCCGCCGTCACAGATACGCAGTATTTT; J: TRBJ2-3; V: TRBV2; size: -; D: -
CDR3: CASSFDSYEQYF; DNA: TGTGCCAGCAGCTTCGATTCCTACGAGCAGTACTTC; J: TRBJ2-7; V: TRBV7-9; size: -; D: -
CDR3: CASSLEYRATEAFF; DNA: TGTGCCAGCAGCTTAGAATACAGGGCCACTGAAGCTTTCTTT; J: TRBJ1-1; V: TRBV13; size: -; D: -
CDR3: CASSLDANTEAFF; DNA: TGTGCCAGCAGCTTAGACGCGAACACTGAAGCTTTCTTT; J: TRBJ1-1; V: TRBV11-2; size: -; D: -
CDR3: CASSLAGNEKLFF; DNA: TGCGCCAGCAGCTTGGCAGGGAATGAAAAACTGTTTTTT; J: TRBJ1-4; V: TRBV5-1; size: -; D: -
CDR3: CATDRGRAIEQYF; DNA: TGTGCCACCGACCGAGGGAGGGCGATCGAGCAGTACTTC; J: TRBJ2-7; V: TRBV7-9; size: -; D: TRBD2
CDR3: CASSLGGQETQYF; DNA: TGTGCCAGCAGCTTAGGAGGGCAAGAGACCCAGTACTTC; J: TRBJ2-5; V: TRBV7-8; size: -; D: -
CDR3: CASQGQEYEKLFF; DNA: TGTGCCAGCCAGGGACAGGAGTATGAAAAACTGTTTTTT; J: TRBJ1-4; V: TRBV6-1; size: once; D: TRBD1
CDR3: CASSQDPGELFF; DNA: TGCGCCAGCAGCCAGGATCCCGGGGAGCTGTTTTTT; J: TRBJ2-2; V: TRBV4-3; size: -; D: -
CDR3: CASSPSGGASRETQYF; DNA: TGCGCCAGCAGCCCCTCCGGGGGGGCATCCCGAGAGACCCAGTACTTC; J: TRBJ2-5; V: TRBV4-1; size: -; D: TRBD2
CDR3: CASSDGSNTEAFF; DNA: TGTGCCAGCAGTGATGGATCGAACACTGAAGCTTTCTTT; J: TRBJ1-1; V: TRBV6-4; size: few; D: -
CDR3: CASSFWSSGELFF; DNA: TGCGCCAGCAGCTTTTGGTCTTCCGGGGAGCTGTTTTTT; J: TRBJ2-2; V: TRBV5-1; size: -; D: -
CDR3: CASSLAADYEQYF; DNA: TGTGCCAGCAGCTTAGCGGCCGACTACGAGCAGTACTTC; J: TRBJ2-7; V: TRBV7-2; size: -; D: -
CDR3: CASSGFPGQINEKLFF; DNA: TGTGCCAGCAGTGGATTCCCCGGACAGATTAATGAAAAACTGTTTTTT; J: TRBJ1-4; V: TRBV6-1; size: -; D: -
CDR3: CASSGGQVLIVSYGYTF; DNA: TGTGCCAGCAGTGGTGGACAGGTACTAATCGTATCCTATGGCTACACCTTC; J: TRBJ1-2; V: TRBV6-1; size: -; D: TRBD1
CDR3: CASNLSPRGGFYGYTF; DNA: TGTGCCAGCAACCTATCCCCCCGGGGGGGCTTCTATGGCTACACCTTC; J: TRBJ1-2; V: TRBV12-1; size: -; D: -
CDR3: CAITEGENYEQYF; DNA: TGTGCCATCACTGAGGGGGAAAACTACGAGCAGTACTTC; J: TRBJ2-7; V: TRBV10-3; size: -; D: -
CDR3: CASRILAGLTDTQYF; DNA: TGTGCCAGCAGAATCCTAGCGGGGCTCACAGATACGCAGTATTTT; J: TRBJ2-3; V: TRBV27; size: -; D: TRBD2
CDR3: CASSLGLAGAYNEQFF; DNA: TGTGCCAGCAGCTTGGGACTAGCGGGGGCCTACAATGAGCAGTTCTTC; J: TRBJ2-1; V: TRBV7-9; size: -; D: TRBD2
CDR3: CASSLRSSSYEQYF; DNA: TGTGCCAGCAGTTTAAGGTCCTCGTCCTACGAGCAGTACTTC; J: TRBJ2-7; V: TRBV27; size: -; D: -
CDR3: CASSLAVLGTSDNEQFF; DNA: TGTGCCAGCAGCTTGGCCGTACTCGGGACTTCCGACAATGAGCAGTTCTTC; J: TRBJ2-1; V: TRBV5-4; size: once; D: -
CDR3: CASSSSGALQETQYF; DNA: TGTGCCAGCAGCTCCTCGGGGGCCCTACAAGAGACCCAGTACTTC; J: TRBJ2-5; V: TRBV9; size: -; D: -
CDR3: CASSFLFMGYENIQYF; DNA: TGCGCCAGCAGCTTCCTTTTTATGGGATACGAAAACATTCAGTACTTC; J: TRBJ2-4; V: TRBV4-1; size: -; D: -
CDR3: CASSPLVAEQETQYF; DNA: TGTGCCAGCTCACCACTTGTTGCAGAACAAGAGACCCAGTACTTC; J: TRBJ2-5; V: TRBV18; size: many; D: -
CDR3: CASSFDSGDLWGTGSDEQYF; DNA: TGTGCCAGCAGCTTTGATTCAGGAGATTTGTGGGGGACAGGGTCGGACGAGCAGTACTTC; J: TRBJ2-7; V: TRBV7-6; size: -; D: TRBD1
CDR3: CASSEVQGYQPQHF; DNA: TGTGCCAGCAGTGAAGTCCAGGGCTATCAGCCCCAGCATTTT; J: TRBJ1-5; V: TRBV6-1; size: -; D: -
CDR3: CASSPLRGEGYTF; DNA: TGTGCCAGCTCACCACTCAGGGGTGAGGGCTACACCTTC; J: TRBJ1-2; V: TRBV18; size: -; D: -
CDR3: CASSQELASKNEQFF; DNA: TGCGCCAGCAGCCAAGAACTAGCGTCCAAAAATGAGCAGTTCTTC; J: TRBJ2-1; V: TRBV4-1; size: -; D: TRBD2
CDR3: CASSLPGTSENTGELFF; DNA: TGTGCCAGCAGCCTCCCCGGGACTAGCGAGAACACCGGGGAGCTGTTTTTT; J: TRBJ2-2; V: TRBV7-9; size: -; D: TRBD2
CDR3: CASSQPQLIGEQYF; DNA: TGCGCCAGCAGCCAGCCCCAGCTGATAGGCGAGCAGTACTTC; J: TRBJ2-7; V: TRBV4-1; size: -; D: -
CDR3: CASSLQGAGTQYF; DNA: TGTGCCAGCAGTTTACAGGGGGCAGGGACCCAGTACTTC; J: TRBJ2-5; V: TRBV27; size: -; D: TRBD1
CDR3: CASSLVQGANEQYF; DNA: TGTGCCAGCAGCTTAGTTCAGGGGGCTAACGAGCAGTACTTC; J: TRBJ2-7; V: TRBV7-9; size: -; D: TRBD1
CDR3: CATGLMFGYEQYF; DNA: TGTGCCACCGGCCTTATGTTTGGCTACGAGCAGTACTTC; J: TRBJ2-7; V: TRBV27; size: -; D: -
CDR3: CASSLGGADYGYTF; DNA: TGTGCCAGCAGCTTAGGGGGCGCGGACTATGGCTACACCTTC; J: TRBJ1-2; V: TRBV7-9; size: -; D: -
CDR3: CASSLWGTDTQYF; DNA: TGTGCCAGCAGCCTATGGGGCACAGATACGCAGTATTTT; J: TRBJ2-3; V: TRBV11-2; size: -; D: -
CDR3: CASSLGRFEQFF; DNA: TGTGCCAGCAGCTTAGGGAGGTTTGAGCAGTTCTTC; J: TRBJ2-1; V: TRBV11-2; size: -; D: -
CDR3: CSVSGLAGDNEQFF; DNA: TGCAGCGTTTCGGGACTAGCGGGGGACAATGAGCAGTTCTTC; J: TRBJ2-1; V: TRBV29-1; size: -; D: TRBD2
CDR3: CASSLAAAYNEQFF; DNA: TGTGCCAGCAGCTTAGCGGCAGCCTACAATGAGCAGTTCTTC; J: TRBJ2-1; V: TRBV7-2; size: -; D: -
CDR3: CAWSTVQGAEQYF; DNA: TGTGCCTGGAGTACCGTACAGGGGGCCGAGCAGTACTTC; J: TRBJ2-7; V: TRBV30; size: -; D: TRBD1
CDR3: CASSHGSSGSYEQYF; DNA: TGCGCCAGCAGCCACGGCTCTAGCGGGAGCTACGAGCAGTACTTC; J: TRBJ2-7; V: TRBV4-3; size: -; D: TRBD2
CDR3: CASSLAEIYRDPSYEQYF; DNA: TGTGCCAGCAGCTTAGCGGAGATTTACAGGGACCCCTCCTACGAGCAGTACTTC; J: TRBJ2-7; V: TRBV7-8; size: -; D: -
CDR3: CASRHRDRKKETQYF; DNA: TGTGCCAGCAGACACCGGGACAGGAAAAAAGAGACCCAGTACTTC; J: TRBJ2-5; V: TRBV7-9; size: -; D: TRBD1
CDR3: CASSMEAGGIYEQYF; DNA: TGTGCCAGTAGTATGGAAGCGGGGGGGATCTACGAGCAGTACTTC; J: TRBJ2-7; V: TRBV19; size: -; D: TRBD2
CDR3: CASSSPMSSGSYEQYF; DNA: TGTGCCAGCAGTTCGCCTATGTCTAGCGGTTCCTACGAGCAGTACTTC; J: TRBJ2-7; V: TRBV27; size: -; D: TRBD2
CDR3: CASSVQGGEKLFF; DNA: TGTGCCAGCAGCGTACAGGGAGGCGAAAAACTGTTTTTT; J: TRBJ1-4; V: TRBV5-4; size: -; D: -
CDR3: CSVAPISNYGYTF; DNA: TGCAGCGTTGCGCCAATCTCTAACTATGGCTACACCTTC; J: TRBJ1-2; V: TRBV29-1; size: -; D: -
CDR3: CASSLPGWEGQETQYF; DNA: TGTGCCAGCAGCCTCCCAGGGTGGGAGGGGCAAGAGACCCAGTACTTC; J: TRBJ2-5; V: TRBV7-3; size: -; D: TRBD2
CDR3: CASSLLTSGTTGELFF; DNA: TGTGCCAGCAGTTTATTGACTAGCGGGACCACCGGGGAGCTGTTTTTT; J: TRBJ2-2; V: TRBV27; size: -; D: TRBD2
CDR3: CASSVDRVAEAFF; DNA: TGTGCCAGCAGCGTCGACAGGGTTGCAGAAGCTTTCTTT; J: TRBJ1-1; V: TRBV5-4; size: once; D: TRBD1
CDR3: CASSYGGSTYNEQFF; DNA: TGTGCCAGCAGTTACGGCGGGAGCACCTACAATGAGCAGTTCTTC; J: TRBJ2-1; V: TRBV6-5; size: -; D: TRBD2
CDR3: CASSEWLAGLTDEQYF; DNA: TGTGCCAGCAGTGAATGGTTGGCAGGCCTGACGGACGAGCAGTACTTC; J: TRBJ2-7; V: TRBV6-1; size: -; D: -
CDR3: CASSPEQGPYEQYF; DNA: TGTGCCAGCAGCCCTGAACAGGGGCCCTACGAGCAGTACTTC; J: TRBJ2-7; V: TRBV9; size: -; D: TRBD1
CDR3: CASEGLSYEQYF; DNA: TGTGCATCGGAGGGACTCTCCTACGAGCAGTACTTC; J: TRBJ2-7; V: TRBV11-2; size: -; D: -